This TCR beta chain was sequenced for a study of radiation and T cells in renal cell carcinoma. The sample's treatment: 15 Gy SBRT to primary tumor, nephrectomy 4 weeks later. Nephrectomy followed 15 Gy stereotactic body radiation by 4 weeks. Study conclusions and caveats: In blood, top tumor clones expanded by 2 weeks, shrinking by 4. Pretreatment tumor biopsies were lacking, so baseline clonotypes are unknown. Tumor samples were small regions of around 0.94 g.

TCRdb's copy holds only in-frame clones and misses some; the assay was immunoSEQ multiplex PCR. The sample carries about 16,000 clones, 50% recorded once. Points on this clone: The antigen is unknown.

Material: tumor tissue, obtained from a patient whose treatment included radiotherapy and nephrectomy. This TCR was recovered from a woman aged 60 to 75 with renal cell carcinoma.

The CDR3 protein is CSSKTGGDTEAFF. CDR3 nucleotide sequence: TGCAGCTCCAAGACAGGGGGGGACACTGAAGCTTTCTTT. The chain joins TRBV29-1 to TRBJ1-1; TRBD1 matches at 9 bases. The CDR3 extends over 13 amino acids. From germline, CDR1 is SQVTM and CDR2 ANQGSEA. The V segment lost 8 bases and the J segment 3 bases; nucleotides outside the gene matches: 7.